Below, 10 T cell receptor beta chains from the same sample are listed, as sequenced in a study of cytomegalovirus exposure and HLA in healthy donors. The PCR made use of 60 Vbeta and 13 Jbeta primers. Profiling relied on immunoSEQ multiplex PCR, and the TCRdb table lists in-frame clones only, not all of them. The table records 300,000 or so clones, roughly four fifths of them present only once. Material for sequencing was PBMCs. These receptors all stem from a woman aged 40-49 years in good health and CMV-seropositive.

This clone has only one observation. The chain recombines TRBV7-2 with TRBJ2-7; 8 positions agree with TRBD2. The CDR3 is made up of 17 amino acids. Germline CDR1 SGHTA, CDR2 FQGNSA. The V and J ends lost 0 bases and 2 bases, in that order; junction bases with no gene match: 9. The CDR3 is CASSLAGRLASPYEQYF. The CDR3 DNA reads TGTGCCAGCAGCTTAGCGGGGCGACTAGCGTCTCCCTACGAGCAGTACTTC.

The chain has TRBV2 and TRBJ1-2; weak D call: TRBD1 (5 bases). Germline V CDR1 and CDR2: SNHLY, FYNNEI. V was trimmed by 0 bases and J by 4 bases, leaving 12 bases between them. The length of the CDR3 is 15 residues. This chain's CDR3 is CASSEATAPGYGYTF. The CDR3 DNA is TGTGCCAGCAGTGAAGCGACAGCACCGGGCTATGGCTACACCTTC.

This clone was counted between two and nine times. The V call is TRBV27, the J call TRBJ1-1, with TRBD1 identical over 8 bases. Germline assignment: CDR1 MNHEY and CDR2 SMNVEV (reference sequence). Losses at the gene ends were 5 bases for V and 1 base for J; bases not matched to a gene: 12. The CDR3 spans 17 residues. The CDR3, as DNA: TGTGCCAGCAGTAAGGACAGGGAACCAAACCCGAACACTGAAGCTTTCTTT. It codes for CASSKDREPNPNTEAFF.

The genes are TRBV7-9 and TRBJ1-1; D uncertain. The germline CDR1 and CDR2 sequences are SEHNR and FQNEAQ (reference sequence). The CDR3 totals 12 residues. Trimming stripped 0 bases from V and 8 bases from J, with 7 bases between. CDR3 in DNA: TGTGCCAGCAGCTTAGCTTACAGAGAAGCTTTCTTT. Translated, it gives CASSLAYREAFF.

V is TRBV2 and J is TRBJ2-5; TRBD2 matches 7 bases. With the DNA end fitting TRBJ2-7 better, the J assignment may be wrong. Germline assignment: CDR1 SNHLY and CDR2 FYNNEI. CDR3 length: 14 amino acids. The CDR3 loop reads CASTGTTITYEQYF. DNA of the CDR3: TGTGCCAGCACCGGGACTACCATTACCTACGAGCAGTACTTC.

The V and J genes are TRBV27 and TRBJ2-5; TRBD2 matches 8 bases. This CDR3 region has 14 residues. The V segment lost 5 bases and the J segment 5 bases; nucleotides outside the gene matches: 7. Germline values: CDR1 MNHEY, CDR2 SMNVEV (reference sequence). This CDR3 reads CASSKGLVLETQYF. Here the CDR3 DNA reads TGTGCCAGCAGTAAGGGACTAGTATTGGAGACCCAGTACTTC.

The chain joins TRBV4-3 to TRBJ1-2; D is possibly TRBD1 (6 bases). The V and J ends lost 0 bases and 6 bases respectively, with 20 bases between them. Germline CDR1 is LGHNA and CDR2 is YSLEER. This CDR3 contains 17 residues. In DNA, the CDR3 is TGCGCCAGCAGCCAAGATAAAGGCAGGGGAAGATTGCATGGCTACACCTTC. This translates into CASSQDKGRGRLHGYTF.

The chain joins TRBV6-1 to TRBJ1-4; possibly TRBD1 for D (6 bases). The CDR3 is made up of 14 amino acids. Germline assignment: CDR1 MNHNS and CDR2 SASEGT. Trimming removed 1 base at V and 4 bases at J, with 7 bases between. The CDR3 bases are TGTGCCAGCAGTGAAGGGACAGTTAATGAAAAACTGTTTTTT. It specifies CASSEGTVNEKLFF.

The V call is TRBV27, the J call TRBJ1-5; D not resolved. Trimming left V 1 base short and J 11 bases short, with 24 bases between. Germline V gene data show CDR1 as MNHEY and CDR2 as SMNVEV (reference sequence). This CDR3 has 17 amino acids. Here the CDR3 reads CASSLFFPSMTFSSQHF. The CDR3 DNA reads as TGTGCCAGCAGTTTATTTTTTCCCTCCATGACATTTTCGTCCCAGCATTTT.

The rearrangement joins TRBV5-1 to TRBJ2-2; TRBD2 is a possible D gene (5 bases). The CDR3 loop spans 15 amino acids. V dropped 0 bases and J dropped 1 base, with 7 bases sitting between them. The V gene's germline CDR1 is SGHRS and CDR2 YFSETQ. CDR3 loop: CASSLGTLNTGELFF. The CDR3 DNA reads as TGCGCCAGCAGCTTGGGGACTTTGAACACCGGGGAGCTGTTTTTT.